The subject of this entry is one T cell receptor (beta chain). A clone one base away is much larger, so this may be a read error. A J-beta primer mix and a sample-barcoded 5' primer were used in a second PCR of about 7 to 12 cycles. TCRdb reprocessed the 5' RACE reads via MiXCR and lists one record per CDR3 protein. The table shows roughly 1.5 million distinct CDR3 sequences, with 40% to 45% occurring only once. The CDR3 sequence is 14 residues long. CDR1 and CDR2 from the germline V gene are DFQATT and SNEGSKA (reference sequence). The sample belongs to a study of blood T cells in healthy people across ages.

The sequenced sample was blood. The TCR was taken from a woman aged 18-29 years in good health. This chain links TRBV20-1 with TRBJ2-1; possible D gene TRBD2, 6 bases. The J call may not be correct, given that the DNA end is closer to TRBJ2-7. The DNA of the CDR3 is TGCAGTGCTATACTAGCAGTTTCCTACAATGAGCAGTACTTC. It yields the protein CSAILAVSYNEQYF.